Many counts were recorded for the clone carrying this T cell receptor (beta chain). The antigen is undetermined. TCRdb re-called the 5' RACE reads through MiXCR, storing one row per CDR3 protein. Of 150,000 to 200,000 distinct CDR3 sequences listed, under 14% are singletons. The sample comes from a study of CD8 T cells in ankylosing spondylitis. Overall study results and limits: CD8+ by phenotype, disease-linked clones were relatively rare in peripheral blood. Reportedly, significant enrichment of disease-linked clones occurred in matched ankylosing spondylitis synovial fluid. Characteristic, it appeared, of ankylosing spondylitis blood was a TCR beta motif of 7 or 8 highly homologous variants.

The CDR3 is 16 amino acids. V was clipped by 0 bases and J by 4 bases; unmatched bases: 8. Per germline, CDR1 DFQATT and CDR2 SNEGSKA (reference sequence). This chain joins TRBV20-1 and TRBJ2-1, with 8 nucleotides matching TRBD2. This TCR was recovered from a male donor with ankylosing spondylitis or in good health (not recorded which). Sequencing used blood, either unsorted or a sorted T cell fraction (not recorded which). The CDR3 DNA follows: TGCAGTGCTAGAGATCCAACTAGCGGAGCATACAATGAGCAGTTCTTC. It yields the protein CSARDPTSGAYNEQFF.